This is a list of T cell receptor beta chains from one sample in a study of blood T cell repertoires in COVID-19. Sequencing was performed with immunoSEQ multiplex PCR; in TCRdb, only in-frame clones are kept and a portion is missing. The sample has more than 25,000 clones; roughly 80% are singletons. The sequenced sample consisted of peripheral blood. These receptors all come from a man aged 50 to 60 with active or convalescent COVID-19. The CDR3 runs from the conserved cysteine through the conserved F or W. A D gene is named only where the DNA matches it firmly. Only part of the rows carry a size: once, few, many, or a class if the clone is expanded.

TRBJ2-5 | . | . | TRBV5-1 | CATTSREGETQYF | TGCGCCACCACCTCCCGGGAAGGAGAGACCCAGTACTTC
TRBJ1-1 | . | . | TRBV29-1 | CSVQKGGGGTEAFF | TGCAGCGTCCAAAAGGGGGGAGGGGGCACTGAAGCTTTCTTT
TRBJ1-2 | few | . | TRBV18 | CASSPLYGDERGYTF | TGTGCCAGCTCACCACTATATGGCGACGAGAGGGGCTACACCTTC
TRBJ1-2 | . | TRBD1 | TRBV13 | CASSLRQGYGYTF | TGTGCCAGCAGCTTACGACAGGGTTATGGCTACACCTTC
TRBJ1-2 | . | . | TRBV5-1 | CASSLAPTPVYGYTF | TGCGCCAGCAGCTTGGCTCCCACCCCAGTTTATGGCTACACCTTC
TRBJ1-2 | once | TRBD1 | TRBV3-1/TRBV3-2 | CASSQTGQPFNYGYTF | TGTGCCAGCAGCCAAACGGGACAGCCTTTTAACTATGGCTACACCTTC
TRBJ2-1 | . | TRBD2 | TRBV5-1 | CASSLPGLANGNEQFF | TGCGCCAGCAGCCTACCGGGACTAGCGAATGGCAATGAGCAGTTCTTC
TRBJ1-1 | once | . | TRBV7-6 | CASSVATEAFF | TGTGCCAGCAGCGTGGCCACTGAAGCTTTCTTT
TRBJ2-1 | . | TRBD2 | TRBV6-5 | CASSYFSGSHEQFF | TGTGCCAGCAGTTACTTTAGCGGGAGTCATGAGCAGTTCTTC
TRBJ2-1 | . | TRBD2 | TRBV9 | CASSSQQAGVRYNEQFF | TGTGCCAGCAGCTCTCAGCAGGCGGGAGTGCGCTACAATGAGCAGTTCTTC
TRBJ1-6 | . | TRBD1 | TRBV18 | CASSPGGDYNSPLHF | TGTGCCAGCTCCCCAGGGGGCGACTATAATTCACCCCTCCACTTT
TRBJ1-1 | . | TRBD1 | TRBV10-3 | CAISGQAREAFF | TGTGCCATCAGCGGACAGGCTCGGGAAGCTTTCTTT
TRBJ2-7 | . | . | TRBV30 | CAWSGGVAYEQYF | TGTGCCTGGAGTGGGGGCGTCGCCTACGAGCAGTACTTC